Below, 14 T cell receptor beta chains from the same sample are listed, as sequenced in a study of T cell responses to AZD1222 COVID-19 vaccine. The assay was immunoSEQ multiplex PCR, and TCRdb's table has in-frame clones only and misses some. The data contain over 45,000 clones, around 91% of them seen just once; the ten biggest clones take up roughly 5.2%. The sequencing here drew on peripheral blood, taken 28 days after the second AZD1222 dose. The receptors were sampled from an adult who received the AZD1222 COVID-19 vaccine.

This chain links TRBV6-5 with TRBJ1-2, with D unresolved. The germline gives CDR1 MNHEY, CDR2 SVGAGI. The V and J ends lost 2 bases and 1 base respectively, with 8 bases between them. This CDR3 region has 14 residues. In DNA form, the CDR3 reads TGTGCCAGCAGTTACACGGCCTTTAACTATGGCTACACCTTC. It is translated as CASSYTAFNYGYTF.

V gene TRBV11-2 combines with J gene TRBJ2-7, with D possibly TRBD1 on 5 matching bases. CDR1 and CDR2 from the germline V gene are SGHAT and FQNNGV. V was trimmed by 2 bases and J by 2 bases, leaving 7 bases between them. The CDR3 is 13 amino acids. CDR3 loop: CASSLLQAYEQYF. Here the CDR3 DNA reads TGTGCCAGCAGCTTATTACAGGCCTACGAGCAGTACTTC. Full variable domain (missing parts from reference TRBV11-2 and TRBJ2-7): EAGVAQSPRYKIIEKRQSVAFWCNPISGHATLYWYQQILGQGPKLLIQFQNNGVVDDSQLPKDRFSAERLKGVDSTLKIQPAKLEDSAVYLCASSLLQAYEQYFGPGTRLTVT.

The chain combines TRBV28 with TRBJ1-2; D is unclear. Germline assignment: CDR1 MDHEN and CDR2 SYDVKM. The ends were cut back, 5 bases at V and 8 bases at J, with 15 bases in the middle. The CDR3 extends over 13 amino acids. The chain's CDR3 is CASSPPQLGGYTF. Written as DNA, the CDR3 is TGTGCCAGCAGTCCCCCCCAGTTAGGGGGCTACACCTTC.

V is TRBV5-6 and J is TRBJ2-7; possibly TRBD1 for D (5 bases). Between the trimmed V and J ends, which lost 0 bases and 2 bases, there was a span of 9 bases. The CDR3 covers 14 residues. CDR1 and CDR2 from the germline V gene are SGHDT and YYEEEE. The CDR3 is CASSLGRQTYEQYF. As DNA, the CDR3 is TGTGCCAGCAGCTTGGGGAGACAGACCTACGAGCAGTACTTC.

In nucleotides, the CDR3 is TGCGCCAGCAGCTCCGGCCCCATGGGCGAATGGGAGCAGTTCTTC. Translating gives CASSSGPMGEWEQFF. The rearrangement links TRBV5-1 to TRBJ2-1; D is undetermined. CDR3 length: 15 residues. Per germline, CDR1 SGHRS and CDR2 YFSETQ. The V gene lost 3 bases and the J gene lost 10 bases, with 20 bases spanning the gap.

The V call is TRBV4-1, the J call TRBJ1-4; no clear D gene. The CDR3 consists of 13 residues. CDR1 MGHRA and CDR2 YSYEKL come from the germline V gene. V gave up 4 bases and J gave up 0 bases, with 3 bases separating them. The CDR3 DNA reads TGCGCCAGCAGCCTTACAACTAATGAAAAACTGTTTTTT. It is translated as CASSLTTNEKLFF.

The chain couples TRBV7-9 to TRBJ1-3, with D unclear. Germline V lookup: CDR1 SEHNR, CDR2 FQNEAQ (reference sequence). Trimming cost V 6 bases and J 4 bases, with 7 bases left between them. The CDR3 extends over 12 amino acids. As DNA, the CDR3 is TGTGCCAGCAGAGAAGACGGAAACACCATATATTTT. Translating it yields CASREDGNTIYF.

V and J are TRBV6-2 or TRBV6-3 and TRBJ2-2, with 8 bases fitting TRBD2. The CDR3 contains 17 residues. Trimming took 5 bases from V and 5 from J; bases not matched to a gene: 13. Germline CDR1 MNHEY, CDR2 SVGEGT. This CDR3 is CASSALGAGVGTGELFF. CDR3 bases: TGTGCCAGCAGTGCCCTTGGAGCGGGAGTAGGGACCGGGGAGCTGTTTTTT.

This chain links TRBV6-5 with TRBJ1-4; 7 bases fit TRBD1. The germline CDR1 and CDR2 sequences are MNHEY and SVGAGI. The CDR3 extends over 14 amino acids. The V and J ends lost 6 bases and 8 bases, in that order; junction bases with no gene match: 9. The CDR3 DNA reads as TGTGCCAGCAGCCCCGGGACAGAGGCCGAAAAACTGTTTTTT. Encoded protein: CASSPGTEAEKLFF.

V gene TRBV28 combines with J gene TRBJ1-1; no firm D call. V was cut by 4 bases and J by 4 bases, with 10 bases left in between. Germline-derived CDR1 and CDR2 are MDHEN and SYDVKM. The CDR3 consists of 13 residues. CDR3 DNA sequence: TGTGCCAGCAGTTCTACAAGCCTCACTGAAGCTTTCTTT. It is translated as CASSSTSLTEAFF.

This clone has a handful of counts. V usage is TRBV6-4 and J usage is TRBJ2-2; TRBD1 or TRBD2 may be the D gene (5 bases each). This CDR3 has 17 residues. The germline CDR1 and CDR2 sequences are MRHNA and SNTAGT. Between the trimmed V and J ends, which lost 8 bases and 0 bases, there was a span of 19 bases. For the CDR3, the DNA is TGTGCCAGCGCCCAATATCGGGACGGTTCGAACACCGGGGAGCTGTTTTTT. Its translation is CASAQYRDGSNTGELFF.

The rearrangement joins TRBV6-4 to TRBJ2-6, with 7 bases that match TRBD1. The CDR3 length is 16 residues. Germline CDR1 MRHNA, CDR2 SNTAGT. J was trimmed by 0 bases and V by 2 bases; bases with no gene match: 1. The CDR3: CASSDRDSSGANVLTF. CDR3 coding DNA: TGTGCCAGCAGTGACCGGGACAGCTCTGGGGCCAACGTCCTGACTTTC.

The rearrangement joins TRBV6-2 or TRBV6-3 to TRBJ2-7; the D is unclear. V was cut by 2 bases and J by 5 bases, with 4 bases left in between. Germline-derived CDR1 and CDR2 are MNHEY and SVGEGT. This CDR3 comprises 11 residues. The CDR3 region has the DNA TGTGCCAGCAGTTACCCCGACGAGCAGTACTTC. Amino acids: CASSYPDEQYF.

V and J are TRBV7-3 and TRBJ1-2; D perhaps matches TRBD1 (5 bases). The V and J ends lost 5 bases and 4 bases respectively, with 11 bases between them. Germline values: CDR1 SGHTA, CDR2 FQGTGA. This CDR3 contains 13 residues. The DNA for the CDR3 is TGTGCCAGCAGCCTAGACGGGACCTATGGCTACACCTTC. This encodes CASSLDGTYGYTF.